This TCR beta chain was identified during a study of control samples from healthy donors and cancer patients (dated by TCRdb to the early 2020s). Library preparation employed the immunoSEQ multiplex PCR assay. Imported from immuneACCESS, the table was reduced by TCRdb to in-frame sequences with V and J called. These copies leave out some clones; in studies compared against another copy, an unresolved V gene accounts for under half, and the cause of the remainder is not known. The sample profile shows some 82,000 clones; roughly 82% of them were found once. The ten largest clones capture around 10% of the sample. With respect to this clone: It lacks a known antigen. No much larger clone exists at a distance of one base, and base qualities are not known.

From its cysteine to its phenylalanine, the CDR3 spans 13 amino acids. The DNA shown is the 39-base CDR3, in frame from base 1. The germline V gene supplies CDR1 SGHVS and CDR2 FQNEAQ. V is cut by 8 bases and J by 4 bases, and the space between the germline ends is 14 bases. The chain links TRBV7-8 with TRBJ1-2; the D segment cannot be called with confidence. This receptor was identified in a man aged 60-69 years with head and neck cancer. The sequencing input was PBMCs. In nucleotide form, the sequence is TGTGCCAGCGGGAGTGTACAGAGCTATGGCTACACCTTC. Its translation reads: CASGSVQSYGYTF.